One and the same sample provided the 20 T cell receptor beta chains below, sequenced in a study of T cells in localized non-small cell lung cancer. The method was immunoSEQ multiplex PCR; TCRdb's version includes in-frame clones alone and lacks a portion of them. The sample includes about 47,000 clones, roughly nine tenths of them seen just once. The specimen was PBMCs, collected before any cancer treatment. The receptors originated from a man between 40 and 75 years old with stage II lung adenocarcinoma.

This chain joins TRBV7-8 and TRBJ2-2; no firm D call. This CDR3 has 15 residues. Germline V gives CDR1 SGHVS, CDR2 FQNEAQ. V was pared by 2 bases and J by 3 bases, with 10 bases between. The CDR3 is CASSLSSGYTGELFF. Here the CDR3 DNA reads TGTGCCAGCAGCTTATCAAGTGGTTACACCGGGGAGCTGTTTTTT.

The chain recombines TRBV30 with TRBJ1-4; D remains unclear. The V gene lost 0 bases and the J gene lost 4 bases, with 12 bases spanning the gap. Looked up from germline, CDR1 is GTSNPN and CDR2 is SVGIG (reference sequence). This CDR3 has 15 amino acids. In DNA form, the CDR3 reads TGTGCCTGGAGTGTACCTCGGGAGATTAATGAAAAACTGTTTTTT. It yields the protein CAWSVPREINEKLFF.

The chain couples TRBV6-4 to TRBJ2-2, with D unclear. CDR1 and CDR2 from the germline V gene are MRHNA and SNTAGT. The CDR3 totals 13 residues. The ends were cut back, 5 bases at V and 6 bases at J, with 10 bases in the middle. CDR3 residues: CASSFTFPGELFF. CDR3 DNA sequence: TGTGCCAGCAGTTTCACCTTCCCCGGGGAGCTGTTTTTT.

This chain joins TRBV28 and TRBJ2-1; TRBD1 agrees at 8 bases. CDR3 size: 15 residues. Germline-derived CDR1 and CDR2 are MDHEN and SYDVKM. Trimming at V came to 6 bases and at J to 3 bases, leaving 7 bases not matched to a gene. The CDR3 DNA reads as TGTGCCAGCAGCCCCGGACAGGGTGACTACAATGAGCAGTTCTTC. Its protein product is CASSPGQGDYNEQFF.

The genes are TRBV5-6 and TRBJ2-2; D not certain. The CDR3 totals 15 residues. V was cut by 2 bases and J by 0 bases, with 8 bases left in between. The germline V gene encodes CDR1 SGHDT and CDR2 YYEEEE. CDR3 DNA sequence: TGTGCCAGCAGCTTAGGACCCACGAACACCGGGGAGCTGTTTTTT. It is translated as CASSLGPTNTGELFF.

This clone was recorded a few times. The V gene is TRBV21-1, the J gene TRBJ2-7; the table assigns TRBD2, which was not confirmed against the DNA. TRBV21-1 is termed a pseudogene. This CDR3 region has 18 residues. The CDR3 sequence: CASSNSNSRCMCSYEQYF. In DNA form, the CDR3 reads TGTGCCAGCAGCAATTCGAATTCGCGGTGTATGTGCTCCTACGAGCAGTACTTC.

This chain uses TRBV4-2 with TRBJ1-2; possibly TRBD1 for D (6 bases). Trimming took 0 bases from V and 4 from J, leaving 12 bases between them. The CDR3 consists of 15 residues. Germline V gene sequence: CDR1 LGHNA, CDR2 YNFKEQ. Here the CDR3 reads CASSQDKGTLYGYTF. For the CDR3, the DNA is TGTGCCAGCAGCCAAGATAAGGGGACACTCTATGGCTACACCTTC.

The V gene is TRBV10-2, the J gene TRBJ2-7, with 7 bases aligning to TRBD1. Germline CDR1 WSHSY, CDR2 SAAADI. The CDR3 runs 15 residues. V was pared by 1 base and J by 5 bases, with 8 bases of the junction left unmatched. CDR3: CASSEFSDRLNEQYF. CDR3 in DNA: TGCGCCAGCAGTGAGTTCTCGGACAGGTTGAACGAGCAGTACTTC.

This clone appeared once. The J gene is TRBJ2-3, the V gene TRBV9; TRBD2 matches at 9 bases. V was clipped by 0 bases and J by 4 bases; unmatched bases: 9. The germline V gene encodes CDR1 SGDLS and CDR2 YYNGEE. The CDR3 has 17 amino acids. Written as DNA, the CDR3 is TGTGCCAGCAGCGTAGCAGGAGCGGGGGGAGTCCCAGATACGCAGTATTTT. It codes for CASSVAGAGGVPDTQYF.

This chain links TRBV2 with TRBJ2-3, with 12 bases matching TRBD2. The CDR3 is 16 residues long. V lost 5 bases to trimming and J lost 6 bases; unmatched junction nucleotides: 9. CDR1 SNHLY and CDR2 FYNNEI come from the germline V gene. The CDR3 DNA reads TGTGCCAGCAGTCCATCAGGACTAGCGGGGACCGATACGCAGTATTTT. Translation gives CASSPSGLAGTDTQYF. Full variable domain (remainder filled in from reference TRBV2 and TRBJ2-3): EPEVTQTPSHQVTQMGQEVILRCVPISNHLYFYWYRQILGQKVEFLVSFYNNEISEKSEIFDDQFSVERPDGSNFTLKIRSTKLEDSAMYFCASSPSGLAGTDTQYFGPGTRLTVL.

The table lists this clone with a few counts. The chain's CDR3 is CASSLGQGWDNYGYTF. The CDR3 DNA reads as TGTGCCAGCAGTTTAGGACAGGGTTGGGATAACTATGGCTACACCTTC. V usage is TRBV27 and J usage is TRBJ1-2; TRBD1 agrees at 8 bases. Looked up from germline, CDR1 is MNHEY and CDR2 is SMNVEV (reference sequence). The CDR3 has 16 amino acids. V was pared by 2 bases and J by 1 base, with 6 bases of the junction left unmatched.

This clone was counted only a few times. V usage is TRBV7-2 and J usage is TRBJ1-1, with D uncertain. Germline lookup yields CDR1 SGHTA and CDR2 FQGNSA. The CDR3 sequence is 13 residues long. V lost 7 bases and J 1 base, leaving 10 bases between the germline ends. CDR3 residues: CASIEGSNTEAFF. As DNA, the CDR3 is TGTGCCAGCATAGAGGGATCGAACACTGAAGCTTTCTTT.

The chain recombines TRBV9 with TRBJ2-1; 10 positions match TRBD1. CDR1 and CDR2 from the germline V gene are SGDLS and YYNGEE. This CDR3 comprises 15 residues. V lost 3 bases to trimming and J lost 5 bases; unmatched junction nucleotides: 5. The CDR3 region has the DNA TGTGCCAGCAGCGGCCCCGGGACAGGGGACAATGAGCAGTTCTTC. It yields the protein CASSGPGTGDNEQFF.

In this sample, this clone turned up once. The chain couples TRBV4-2 to TRBJ2-1; D assignment may be TRBD1 or TRBD2 (5 bases each). In germline, CDR1 is LGHNA, CDR2 YNFKEQ. The CDR3 loop spans 14 amino acids. Trimming removed 3 bases from V and 4 bases from J, with 10 bases in between. Written as DNA, the CDR3 is TGTGCCAGCAGCCAGTCTGGGACGTACAATGAGCAGTTCTTC. Amino acids: CASSQSGTYNEQFF.

The chain links TRBV2 to TRBJ1-1, with D hard to call. The CDR3 has 14 residues. Germline CDR1 is SNHLY and CDR2 is FYNNEI. Trimming took off 10 bases at V and 4 bases at J, with 19 bases between the two ends. The CDR3 reads CANEGASGSTEAFF. In DNA, the CDR3 is TGTGCCAACGAAGGTGCCTCGGGGAGCACTGAAGCTTTCTTT.

This sequence joins TRBV7-6 and TRBJ2-7; D is ambiguous. Germline lookup yields CDR1 SGHVS and CDR2 FNYEAQ. The CDR3 runs to 14 residues. The V end was cut by 1 base, the J end by 3 bases, with 10 bases between. The CDR3 region has the DNA TGTGCCAGCAGCTTAGAGACATCCGTCTACGAGCAGTACTTC. It is translated as CASSLETSVYEQYF.

The rearrangement uses TRBV2 and TRBJ2-7, with TRBD1 as a possible D gene (6 bases). CDR3 length: 12 residues. Looked up from germline, CDR1 is SNHLY and CDR2 is FYNNEI. V lost 6 bases and J lost 7, with 13 bases in between. The DNA for the CDR3 is TGTGCCAGCAGACAGGGTTTGAGTGAGCAGTACTTC. This codes for CASRQGLSEQYF.

The rearrangement uses TRBV4-1 and TRBJ2-4; D perhaps matches TRBD1 (6 bases). V dropped 4 bases and J dropped 1 base, with 23 bases sitting between them. CDR3 length: 19 residues. CDR1 is MGHRA and CDR2 is YSYEKL in the germline V gene. CDR3 DNA sequence: TGCGCCAGCAGCCCCGTGGGGGCCTCCCCAACGATGGCCAAAAACATTCAGTACTTC. Translating it yields CASSPVGASPTMAKNIQYF.

This clone was recorded once. This sequence joins TRBV6-5 and TRBJ1-1, with D unresolved. Per the germline V gene, CDR1 is MNHEY and CDR2 is SVGAGI. The germline V and J ends were trimmed by 7 bases and 7 bases, with 16 bases remaining between them. This CDR3 contains 13 residues. The CDR3 region has the DNA TGTGCCAGCATGAGGACGGCGGGTATTGAAGCTTTCTTT. Amino acids: CASMRTAGIEAFF.

The chain couples TRBV29-1 to TRBJ2-5; no firm D call. The germline V gene has CDR1 SQVTM and CDR2 ANQGSEA. V lost 1 base, J lost 2 bases, and 5 bases lay in between. The CDR3 runs to 12 residues. The chain's CDR3 is CSVEGVQETQYF. Here the CDR3 DNA reads TGCAGCGTTGAAGGCGTTCAAGAGACCCAGTACTTC.